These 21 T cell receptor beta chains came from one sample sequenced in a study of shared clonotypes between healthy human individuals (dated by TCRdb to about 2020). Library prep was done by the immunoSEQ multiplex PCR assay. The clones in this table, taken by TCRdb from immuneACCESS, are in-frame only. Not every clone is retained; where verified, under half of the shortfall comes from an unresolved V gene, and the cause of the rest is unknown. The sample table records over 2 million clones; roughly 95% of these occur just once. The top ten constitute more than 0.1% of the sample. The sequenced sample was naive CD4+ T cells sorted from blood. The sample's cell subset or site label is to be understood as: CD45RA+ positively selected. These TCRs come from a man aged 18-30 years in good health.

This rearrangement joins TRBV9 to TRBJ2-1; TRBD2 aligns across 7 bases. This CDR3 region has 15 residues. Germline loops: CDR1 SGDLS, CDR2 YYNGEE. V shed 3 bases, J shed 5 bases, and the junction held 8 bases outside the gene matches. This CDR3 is CASSATWTSNNEQFF. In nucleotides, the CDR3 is TGTGCCAGCAGCGCGACCTGGACTAGTAACAATGAGCAGTTCTTC.

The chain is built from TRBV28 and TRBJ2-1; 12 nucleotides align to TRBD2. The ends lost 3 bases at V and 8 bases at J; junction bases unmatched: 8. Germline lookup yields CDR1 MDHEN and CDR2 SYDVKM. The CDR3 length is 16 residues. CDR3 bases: TGTGCCAGCAGTTTGACTAGCGGGGGCCCCCGGGATGAGCAGTTCTTC. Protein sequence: CASSLTSGGPRDEQFF. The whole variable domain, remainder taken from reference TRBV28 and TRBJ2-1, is DVKVTQSSRYLVKRTGEKVFLECVQDMDHENMFWYRQDPGLGLRLIYFSYDVKMKEKGDIPEGYSVSREKKERFSLILESASTNQTSMYLCASSLTSGGPRDEQFFGPGTRLTVL.

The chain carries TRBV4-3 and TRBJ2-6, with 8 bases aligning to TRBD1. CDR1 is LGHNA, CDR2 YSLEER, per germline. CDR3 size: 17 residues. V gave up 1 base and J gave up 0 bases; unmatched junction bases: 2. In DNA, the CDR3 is TGCGCCAGCAGCCAAGCTACAGGGGGCTCTGGGGCCAACGTCCTGACTTTC. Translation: CASSQATGGSGANVLTF.

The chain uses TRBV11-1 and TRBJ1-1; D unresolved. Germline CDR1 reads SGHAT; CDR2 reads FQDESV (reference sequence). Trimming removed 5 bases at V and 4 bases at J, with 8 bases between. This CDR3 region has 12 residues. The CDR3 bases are TGTGCCAGCAGCCTCGTGGGCACTGAAGCTTTCTTT. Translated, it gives CASSLVGTEAFF.

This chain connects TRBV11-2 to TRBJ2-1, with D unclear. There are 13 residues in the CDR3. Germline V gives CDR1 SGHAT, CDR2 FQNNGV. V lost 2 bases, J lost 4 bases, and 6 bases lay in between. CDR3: CASSLQQYNEQFF. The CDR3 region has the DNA TGTGCCAGCAGCTTACAGCAGTACAATGAGCAGTTCTTC.

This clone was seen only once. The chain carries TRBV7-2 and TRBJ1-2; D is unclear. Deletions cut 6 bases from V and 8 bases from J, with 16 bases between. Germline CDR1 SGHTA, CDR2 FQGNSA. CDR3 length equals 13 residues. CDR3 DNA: TGTGCCAGCAGAGTGGGGTTGCTGGAGGGCTACACCTTC. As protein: CASRVGLLEGYTF.

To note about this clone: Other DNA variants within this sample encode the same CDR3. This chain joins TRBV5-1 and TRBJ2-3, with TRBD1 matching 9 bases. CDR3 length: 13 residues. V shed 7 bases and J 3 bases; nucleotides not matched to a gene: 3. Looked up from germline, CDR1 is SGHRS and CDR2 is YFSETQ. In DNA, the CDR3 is TGCGCCAGCGGGACAGGGAGTACAGATACGCAGTATTTT. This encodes CASGTGSTDTQYF.

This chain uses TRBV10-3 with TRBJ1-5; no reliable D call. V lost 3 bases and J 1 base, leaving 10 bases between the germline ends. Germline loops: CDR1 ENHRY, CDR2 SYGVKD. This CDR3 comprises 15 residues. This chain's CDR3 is CAISDSWQSNQPQHF. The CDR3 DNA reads TGTGCCATCAGTGATTCCTGGCAGAGCAATCAGCCCCAGCATTTT.

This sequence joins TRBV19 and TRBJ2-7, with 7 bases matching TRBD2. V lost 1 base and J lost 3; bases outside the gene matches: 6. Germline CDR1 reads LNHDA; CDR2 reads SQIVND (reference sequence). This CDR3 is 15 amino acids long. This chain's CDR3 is CASSIVGGDFYEQYF. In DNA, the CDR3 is TGTGCCAGTAGTATAGTGGGAGGGGACTTCTACGAGCAGTACTTC.

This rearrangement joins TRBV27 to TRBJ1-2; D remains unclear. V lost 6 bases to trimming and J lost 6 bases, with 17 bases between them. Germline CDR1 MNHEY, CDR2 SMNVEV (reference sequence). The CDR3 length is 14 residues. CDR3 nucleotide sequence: TGTGCCAGCAGGGAAGCCGGGAGAGGACATGGCTACACCTTC. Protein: CASREAGRGHGYTF.

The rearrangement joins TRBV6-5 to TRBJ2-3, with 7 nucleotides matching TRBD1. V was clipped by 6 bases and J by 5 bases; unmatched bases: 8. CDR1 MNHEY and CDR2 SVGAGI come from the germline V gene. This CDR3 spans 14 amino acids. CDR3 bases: TGTGCCAGCAGGAGCCAGGGGGAAGGAGATACGCAGTATTTT. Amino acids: CASRSQGEGDTQYF.

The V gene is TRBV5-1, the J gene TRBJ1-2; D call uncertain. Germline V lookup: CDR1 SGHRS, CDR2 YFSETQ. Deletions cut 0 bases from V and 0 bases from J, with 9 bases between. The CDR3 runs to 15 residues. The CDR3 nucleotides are TGCGCCAGCAGCTTGGCGGTCGGTGCTAACTATGGCTACACCTTC. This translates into CASSLAVGANYGYTF.

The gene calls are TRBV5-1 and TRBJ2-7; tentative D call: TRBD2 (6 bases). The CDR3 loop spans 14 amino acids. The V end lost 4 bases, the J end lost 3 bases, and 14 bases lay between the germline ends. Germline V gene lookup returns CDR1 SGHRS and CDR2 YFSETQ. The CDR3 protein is CASSPLEGNYEQYF. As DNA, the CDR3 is TGCGCCAGCAGCCCCTTGGAGGGAAACTACGAGCAGTACTTC.

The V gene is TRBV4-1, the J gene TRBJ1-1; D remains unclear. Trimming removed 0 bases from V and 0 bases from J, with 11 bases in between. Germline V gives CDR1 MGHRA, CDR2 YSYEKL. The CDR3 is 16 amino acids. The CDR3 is CASSQDPLTVNTEAFF. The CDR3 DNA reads TGCGCCAGCAGCCAAGATCCCCTCACAGTGAACACTGAAGCTTTCTTT.

CDR3 nucleotide sequence: TGTGCCAGCAGCTTAGGGGACAGGGATATCGGTGGCTACACCTTC. Its protein is CASSLGDRDIGGYTF. The chain employs TRBV7-8 and TRBJ1-2, with TRBD1 matching 9 bases. CDR3 length: 15 amino acids. V lost 1 base to trimming and J lost 7 bases; unmatched junction nucleotides: 7. Germline V lookup: CDR1 SGHVS, CDR2 FQNEAQ.

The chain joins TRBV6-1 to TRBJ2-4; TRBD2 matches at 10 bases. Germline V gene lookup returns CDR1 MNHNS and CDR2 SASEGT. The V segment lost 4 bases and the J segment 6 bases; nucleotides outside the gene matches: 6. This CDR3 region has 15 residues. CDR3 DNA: TGTGCCAGCAGTGGTTCAGCGGGAGGGCTAAACATTCAGTACTTC. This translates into CASSGSAGGLNIQYF.

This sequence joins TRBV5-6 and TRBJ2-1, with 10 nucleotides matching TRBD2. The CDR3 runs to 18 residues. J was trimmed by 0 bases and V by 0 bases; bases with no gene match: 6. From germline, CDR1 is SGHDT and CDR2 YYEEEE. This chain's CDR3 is CASSLELAGFSSYNEQFF. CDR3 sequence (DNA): TGTGCCAGCAGCTTGGAACTAGCGGGGTTCAGCTCCTACAATGAGCAGTTCTTC.

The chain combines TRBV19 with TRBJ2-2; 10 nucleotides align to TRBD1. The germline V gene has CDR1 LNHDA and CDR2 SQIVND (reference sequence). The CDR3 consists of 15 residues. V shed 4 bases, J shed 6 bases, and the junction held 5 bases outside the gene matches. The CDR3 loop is CASSKGQGIAGELFF. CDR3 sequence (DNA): TGTGCCAGTAGTAAGGGACAGGGGATCGCCGGGGAGCTGTTTTTT.

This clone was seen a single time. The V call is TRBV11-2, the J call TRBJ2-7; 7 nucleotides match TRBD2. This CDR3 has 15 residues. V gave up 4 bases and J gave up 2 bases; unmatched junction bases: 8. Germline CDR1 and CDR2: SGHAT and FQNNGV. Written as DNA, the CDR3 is TGTGCCAGCAGCTCCTGGGACCTAGCGGCCTACGAGCAGTACTTC. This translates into CASSSWDLAAYEQYF.

The CDR3 protein is CASIRAPQMNTEAFF. The CDR3 DNA sequence: TGTGCCAGCATACGGGCACCTCAAATGAACACTGAAGCTTTCTTT. The chain couples TRBV28 to TRBJ1-1; D is undetermined. The V and J ends lost 7 bases and 0 bases respectively, with 15 bases between them. CDR1 MDHEN and CDR2 SYDVKM come from the germline V gene. The CDR3 loop spans 15 amino acids.

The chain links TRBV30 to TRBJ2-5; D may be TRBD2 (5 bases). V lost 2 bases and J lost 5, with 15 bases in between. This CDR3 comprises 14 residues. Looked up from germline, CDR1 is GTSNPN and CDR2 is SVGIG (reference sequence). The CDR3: CAWSLPPRGETQYF. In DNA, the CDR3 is TGTGCCTGGAGTCTCCCCCCCCGAGGGGAGACCCAGTACTTC.